Listed below are T cell receptor beta chains from one sample, sequenced in a study of T cell responses to AZD1222 COVID-19 vaccine. TCRdb keeps only in-frame clones here, not all; method: immunoSEQ multiplex PCR. The table shows approximately 150,000 clones, with roughly 90% occurring only once. The sequencing here drew on peripheral blood, taken on day 0 of AZD1222 vaccination. These receptors were taken from an adult in good health. CDR3s include the opening cysteine and the closing phenylalanine or tryptophan. D genes are given only for firm matches. Where a row states a size, it is once, few, many or the class of an expanded clone; other rows omit it.

clone_size,j_call,d_call,v_call,cdr3_aa,cdr3_nt
-,TRBJ1-4,-,TRBV7-6,CASSLGRSDGTNEKLFF,TGTGCCAGCAGCTTAGGACGATCCGACGGCACCAATGAAAAACTGTTTTTT
-,TRBJ1-4,-,TRBV7-2,CASSLVPVATNEKLFF,TGTGCCAGCAGCTTAGTCCCTGTTGCAACTAATGAAAAACTGTTTTTT
-,TRBJ2-1,TRBD1,TRBV10-1,CASSEYVTGSNEQFF,TGCGCCAGCAGTGAGTATGTGACAGGGAGTAATGAGCAGTTCTTC
-,TRBJ1-6,-,TRBV7-9,CASSAARGDSPLHF,TGTGCCAGCAGCGCCGCACGGGGGGATTCACCCCTCCACTTT
-,TRBJ2-5,-,TRBV30,CAWSVVSGRAAQYF,TGTGCCTGGAGTGTGGTCTCGGGCAGGGCGGCCCAGTACTTC
-,TRBJ2-1,TRBD2,TRBV9,CASSVAGGPGEQFF,TGTGCCAGCAGCGTAGCGGGGGGGCCAGGTGAGCAGTTCTTC
-,TRBJ2-7,TRBD1,TRBV4-3,CASSLQLDRGGHEQYF,TGCGCCAGCAGCCTACAACTGGACAGGGGGGGCCACGAGCAGTACTTC
-,TRBJ2-7,-,TRBV6-5,CASSYSRGLEQYF,TGTGCCAGCAGTTACTCGAGAGGGCTCGAGCAGTACTTC
once,TRBJ2-1,-,TRBV7-9,CASSLTTQNEQFF,TGTGCCAGCAGCTTGACCACTCAGAATGAGCAGTTCTTC
-,TRBJ2-1,-,TRBV18,CASSPREVSYNEQFF,TGTGCCAGCTCACCACGGGAGGTCTCCTACAATGAGCAGTTCTTC
once,TRBJ2-1,-,TRBV7-8,CASSLAGFYNEQFF,TGTGCCAGCAGCTTAGCGGGGTTCTACAATGAGCAGTTCTTC
-,TRBJ2-2,-,TRBV30,CAWSKRWDGELFF,TGTGCCTGGAGTAAGAGGTGGGACGGGGAGCTGTTTTTT
-,TRBJ2-1,-,TRBV11-2,CASSLGDFINEQFF,TGTGCCAGCAGCTTAGGGGACTTCATCAATGAGCAGTTCTTC
once,TRBJ2-7,-,TRBV27,CASSLRGGAYEQYF,TGTGCCAGCAGTTTAAGGGGGGGAGCCTACGAGCAGTACTTC
-,TRBJ2-6,-,TRBV19,CASSDPGLSGANVLTF,TGTGCCAGTAGTGATCCCGGACTGTCTGGGGCCAACGTCCTGACTTTC
-,TRBJ1-1,-,TRBV28,CASSFRALNTEAFF,TGTGCCAGCAGTTTCAGGGCTTTGAACACTGAAGCTTTCTTT
-,TRBJ1-1,-,TRBV7-9,CASSLGSPNTEAFF,TGTGCCAGCAGCTTAGGGAGTCCGAACACTGAAGCTTTCTTT
-,TRBJ2-3,TRBD1,TRBV4-3,CASSHNRGRTDTQYF,TGCGCCAGCAGCCACAACAGGGGCCGCACAGATACGCAGTATTTT
-,TRBJ2-1,-,TRBV5-4,CASSSNLVYYNEQFF,TGTGCCAGCAGCTCAAATCTGGTTTATTACAATGAGCAGTTCTTC
-,TRBJ2-3,-,TRBV9,CASSARDSYTDTQYF,TGTGCCAGCAGCGCCCGGGACTCGTACACAGATACGCAGTATTTT
-,TRBJ2-7,-,TRBV13,CASSSMGRAVQGYEQYF,TGTGCCAGCAGCTCCATGGGTAGGGCGGTCCAGGGGTACGAGCAGTACTTC
-,TRBJ2-1,TRBD1,TRBV5-1,CASSATGGASTNEQFF,TGCGCCAGCAGCGCGACAGGGGGCGCGTCAACGAATGAGCAGTTCTTC
-,TRBJ2-2,-,TRBV24-1,CATSDGSHTGELFF,TGTGCCACCAGTGATGGATCCCACACCGGGGAGCTGTTTTTT
-,TRBJ2-7,TRBD2,TRBV27,CASGPGLAGFYEQYF,TGTGCCAGCGGCCCGGGACTAGCGGGGTTCTACGAGCAGTACTTC
many,TRBJ2-5,TRBD2,TRBV28,CASSPSGFGTQYF,TGTGCCAGCAGTCCTAGCGGCTTTGGGACCCAGTACTTC
-,TRBJ2-1,TRBD2,TRBV7-2,CASSLRFWTSFLNEQFF,TGTGCCAGCAGCTTACGATTTTGGACTAGCTTTCTCAATGAGCAGTTCTTC
once,TRBJ2-3,-,TRBV24-1,CATSDLGDPTDTQYF,TGTGCCACCAGTGATTTGGGGGATCCCACAGATACGCAGTATTTT
-,TRBJ1-1,-,TRBV25-1,CASSPSWRGSTEAFF,TGTGCCAGCTCACCCTCATGGAGGGGGAGCACTGAAGCTTTCTTT
-,TRBJ1-4,-,TRBV11-2,CASSVGPPDEKLFF,TGTGCCAGCAGCGTGGGACCGCCGGATGAAAAACTGTTTTTT
-,TRBJ1-4,-,TRBV5-1,CASSLAEVRGGGKLFF,TGCGCCAGCAGCTTGGCCGAAGTTCGGGGAGGTGGAAAACTGTTTTTT
-,TRBJ1-4,-,TRBV4-1,CASSQEGGRDEKLFF,TGCGCCAGCAGCCAAGAGGGGGGCCGAGATGAAAAACTGTTTTTT
-,TRBJ1-5,TRBD1,TRBV19,CASSLRDSGQPQHF,TGTGCCAGTAGTCTCCGGGACAGCGGTCAGCCCCAGCATTTT
once,TRBJ2-3,-,TRBV5-1,CASSYETDTQYF,TGCGCCAGCAGTTACGAGACAGATACGCAGTATTTT
few,TRBJ2-7,-,TRBV2,CASRFREVSEQYF,TGTGCCAGCAGGTTTAGGGAGGTTAGCGAGCAGTACTTC
few,TRBJ2-3,-,TRBV27,CASSLFVDRDTQYF,TGTGCCAGCAGTTTATTTGTAGACAGAGATACGCAGTATTTT